The rows below give T cell receptor beta chains drawn from one sample of a study. Via MiXCR, TCRdb re-called the 5' RACE reads, giving one row per CDR3 protein. The table records over 6,500 distinct CDR3 sequences, roughly 73% of them present only once. Sample: tumor-infiltrating Tregs sorted from the breast tumor. These TCRs come from a female donor with breast cancer. Both conserved end residues are trimmed from each CDR3. D genes are given only for firm matches. The size field is filled for only some rows; it gives once, few, many or a size class.

>NA|NA|TRBV6-5
ASRRTDGNTEAF
>NA|TRBD1|TRBV7-8
ASSSGTAQKSGELF
>once|NA|TRBV12-3/TRBV12-4
ASSSIRNQPQH
>NA|NA|TRBV5-1
ASSLPEPETGELF
>NA|NA|TRBV20-1
SASAPGRQKPGDTQY
>NA|NA|TRBV6-2/TRBV6-3
ASSYFRDIQY
>NA|NA|TRBV12-3/TRBV12-4
ASSDGNGYEQY
>few|TRBD1|TRBV18
ASSSRQGFGETQY
>NA|NA|TRBV5-1
ASSLSGPSYEQY
>NA|NA|TRBV4-1
ANSGGPGYGYT
>NA|NA|TRBV5-1
ASSEGYEQY
>NA|NA|TRBV6-5
ASNSQGAGYT
>NA|NA|TRBV12-3/TRBV12-4
ASIAGTIGEAF
>NA|TRBD2|TRBV27
ASSQSGLAGQLKQY
>NA|TRBD1|TRBV10-3
AISESGQGPRSYNSPLH
>NA|NA|TRBV24-1
ATRDSNVHNEQF
>NA|NA|TRBV2
ASGRDTDTDTQY
>NA|NA|TRBV6-5
ASSYGMYNEQF
>NA|TRBD1|TRBV20-1
SARTGGTEAF
>NA|TRBD1|TRBV20-1
SASRTSGGNQPQH
>NA|TRBD1|TRBV12-3/TRBV12-4
ASSFSGGAETQY
>NA|TRBD1|TRBV6-5
ASKGQGLYEQY
>NA|NA|TRBV5-1
ASSLGGNTGELF
>NA|TRBD2|TRBV7-7
ASSPQLADSYEQY
>NA|TRBD2|TRBV20-1
SAGSGTSSYNEQS
>NA|NA|TRBV2
ASSEVLTGMQF
>NA|TRBD1|TRBV20-1
SAREGDRNNSPLH
>NA|NA|TRBV10-3
AISETQGGETQY
>few|TRBD1|TRBV9
ASSPGQARPYEQY
>once|NA|TRBV5-5
ASSWGAQQETQY
>NA|NA|TRBV6-1
ASSGVGQSNQPQH
>NA|NA|TRBV20-1
SARVRGAGTNQPQH
>NA|NA|TRBV7-8
ASSRDRQETQY
>NA|TRBD1|TRBV7-7
ASSAQGARGYNEQF
>NA|NA|TRBV20-1
SARDPGNSYEQY
>NA|TRBD2|TRBV7-8
ASSLLAGNQETQY
>NA|NA|TRBV5-4
ASSLRALPEAF
>NA|NA|TRBV5-1
ASSFGGNSYEQY
>NA|NA|TRBV6-1
ASSERLAGNTIY
>NA|TRBD2|TRBV20-1
SAISGGRETQY
>NA|NA|TRBV20-1
SAATRRRNQPQH